This T cell receptor (beta chain) was found in a study of blood T cell repertoires in COVID-19. Study-wide background: Samples came from the United States, Italy and Spain, spanning acute and convalescent COVID-19. T cells, B-cell-depleted T cells, or PBMCs provided the cDNA or gDNA that served as material.

V was clipped by 4 bases and J by 3 bases, with 9 bases between them. Germline V CDR1 and CDR2: WNHNN, SYGVQD (reference sequence). The CDR3 loop spans 14 amino acids. The authors' processing: Reference gene primer amplification in the assay estimated nucleated cell counts. Libraries were prepared by immunoSEQ multiplex PCR; TCRdb keeps only in-frame clonotypes and omits some of them. That table supplies the V and J calls and clone size; D and trimming were determined from the DNA. The sample records 95,000 to 150,000 clones, roughly 85% being singletons. This sequence was found in a man aged 40-49 years with acute or convalescent COVID-19. The chain uses TRBV10-1 and TRBJ1-4, with D unresolved. Sequencing used peripheral blood. This chain's CDR3 is CASSAGSANEKLFF. The CDR3 coding sequence is TGCGCCAGCAGTGCGGGATCCGCTAATGAAAAACTGTTTTTT.